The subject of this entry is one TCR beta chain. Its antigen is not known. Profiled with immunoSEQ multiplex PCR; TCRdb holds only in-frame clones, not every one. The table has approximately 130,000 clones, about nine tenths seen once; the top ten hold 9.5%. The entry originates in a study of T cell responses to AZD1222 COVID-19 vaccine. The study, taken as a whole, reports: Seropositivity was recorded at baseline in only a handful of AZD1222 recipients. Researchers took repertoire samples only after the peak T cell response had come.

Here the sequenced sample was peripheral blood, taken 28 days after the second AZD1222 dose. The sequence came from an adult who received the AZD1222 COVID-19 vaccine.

CDR3 bases: TGTGCCTGGAGTGTTGCAGGGAGCCCAAATCAGCCCCAGCATTTT. It is translated as CAWSVAGSPNQPQHF. The rearrangement uses TRBV30 and TRBJ1-5, with a possible D match to TRBD1 (5 bases). V lost 0 bases and J 4 bases, leaving 13 bases between the germline ends. The length of the CDR3 is 15 residues. Germline V gene lookup returns CDR1 GTSNPN and CDR2 SVGIG (reference sequence).